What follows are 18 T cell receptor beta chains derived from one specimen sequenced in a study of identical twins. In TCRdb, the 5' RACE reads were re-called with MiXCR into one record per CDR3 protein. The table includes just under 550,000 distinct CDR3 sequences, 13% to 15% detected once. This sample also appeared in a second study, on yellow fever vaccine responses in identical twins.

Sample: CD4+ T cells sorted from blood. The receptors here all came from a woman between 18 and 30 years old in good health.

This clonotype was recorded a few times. CDR3 loop: CASSFRSRSGANVLTF. CDR3 bases: TGTGCCAGCAGCTTTCGGAGCCGCTCTGGGGCCAACGTCCTGACTTTC. This chain links TRBV7-9 with TRBJ2-6; D uncertain. CDR3 length: 16 amino acids. Deletions cut 3 bases from V and 0 bases from J, with 9 bases between. In germline, CDR1 is SEHNR, CDR2 FQNEAQ (reference sequence).

The CDR3 region has the DNA TGCGCCAGCAGCCAAGAAGCTAGCGGGGCCACAGATACGCAGTATTTT. This translates into CASSQEASGATDTQYF. The chain employs TRBV4-1 and TRBJ2-3; the match to TRBD2 covers 9 bases. CDR1 and CDR2 (germline): MGHRA, YSYEKL. Trimming at V came to 0 bases and at J to 2 bases, leaving 3 bases not matched to a gene. CDR3 length: 16 residues.

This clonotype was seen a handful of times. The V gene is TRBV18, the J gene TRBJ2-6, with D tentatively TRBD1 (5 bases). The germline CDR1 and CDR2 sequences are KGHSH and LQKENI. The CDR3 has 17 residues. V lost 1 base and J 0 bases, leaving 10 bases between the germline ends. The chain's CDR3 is CASSPLGQSSGANVLTF. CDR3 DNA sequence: TGTGCCAGCTCACCACTTGGACAAAGCTCTGGGGCCAACGTCCTGACTTTC.

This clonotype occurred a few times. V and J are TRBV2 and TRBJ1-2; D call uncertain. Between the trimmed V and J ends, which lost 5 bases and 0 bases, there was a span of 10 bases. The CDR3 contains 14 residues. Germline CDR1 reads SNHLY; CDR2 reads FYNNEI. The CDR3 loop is CASSSPVSNYGYTF. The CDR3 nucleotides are TGTGCCAGCAGTTCCCCTGTTTCTAACTATGGCTACACCTTC. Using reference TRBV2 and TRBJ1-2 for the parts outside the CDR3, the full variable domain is EPEVTQTPSHQVTQMGQEVILRCVPISNHLYFYWYRQILGQKVEFLVSFYNNEISEKSEIFDDQFSVERPDGSNFTLKIRSTKLEDSAMYFCASSSPVSNYGYTFGSGTRLTVV.

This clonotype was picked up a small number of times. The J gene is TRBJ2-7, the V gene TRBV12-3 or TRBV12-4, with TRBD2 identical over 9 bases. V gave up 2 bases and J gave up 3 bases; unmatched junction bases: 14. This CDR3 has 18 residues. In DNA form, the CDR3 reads TGTGCCAGCAGTTTAAGCAGGGGATCTAGCGGGGAATACTACGAGCAGTACTTC. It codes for CASSLSRGSSGEYYEQYF.

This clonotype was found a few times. DNA of the CDR3: TGTGCCAGCAGCCAGGTGGACAGGGTGAATTCACCCCTCCACTTT. Translation: CASSQVDRVNSPLHF. The rearrangement links TRBV3-1 to TRBJ1-6, with 8 bases that match TRBD1. Germline assignment: CDR1 LGHDT and CDR2 YNNKEL (reference sequence). J gave up 7 bases and V 3 bases, and 5 bases lay outside the gene matches. CDR3 length equals 15 residues.

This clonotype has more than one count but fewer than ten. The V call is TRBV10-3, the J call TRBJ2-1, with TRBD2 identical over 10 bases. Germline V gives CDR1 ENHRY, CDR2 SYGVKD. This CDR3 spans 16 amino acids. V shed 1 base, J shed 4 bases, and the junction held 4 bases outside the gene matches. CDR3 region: CAISEWIAGGYNEQFF. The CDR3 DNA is TGTGCCATCAGTGAGTGGATAGCGGGAGGATACAATGAGCAGTTCTTC.

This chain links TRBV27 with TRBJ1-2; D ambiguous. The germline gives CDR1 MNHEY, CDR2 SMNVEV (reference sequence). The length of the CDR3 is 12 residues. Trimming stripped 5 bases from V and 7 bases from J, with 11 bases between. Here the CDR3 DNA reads TGTGCCAGCAGTCCCGCGCGGGGTGGCTACACCTTC. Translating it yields CASSPARGGYTF.

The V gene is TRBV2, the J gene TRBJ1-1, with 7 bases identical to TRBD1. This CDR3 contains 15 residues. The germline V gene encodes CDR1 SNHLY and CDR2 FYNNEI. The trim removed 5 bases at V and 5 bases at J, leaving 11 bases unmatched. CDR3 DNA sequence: TGTGCCAGCAGTTCCGACAGGGCTGTGGGGACTGAAGCTTTCTTT. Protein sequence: CASSSDRAVGTEAFF.

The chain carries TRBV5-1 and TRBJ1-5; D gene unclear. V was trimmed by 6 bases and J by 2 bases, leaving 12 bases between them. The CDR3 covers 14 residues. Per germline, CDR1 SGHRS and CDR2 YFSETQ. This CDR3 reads CASMLVKCNQPQHF. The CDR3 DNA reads TGCGCCAGCATGTTAGTGAAATGCAATCAGCCCCAGCATTTT.

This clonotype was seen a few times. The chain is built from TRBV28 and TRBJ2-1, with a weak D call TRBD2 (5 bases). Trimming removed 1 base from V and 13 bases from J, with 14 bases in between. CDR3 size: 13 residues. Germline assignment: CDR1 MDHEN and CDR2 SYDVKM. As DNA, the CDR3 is TGTGCCAGCAGTTTATATTCGGGGTCGGCCCAGTTCTTC. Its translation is CASSLYSGSAQFF.

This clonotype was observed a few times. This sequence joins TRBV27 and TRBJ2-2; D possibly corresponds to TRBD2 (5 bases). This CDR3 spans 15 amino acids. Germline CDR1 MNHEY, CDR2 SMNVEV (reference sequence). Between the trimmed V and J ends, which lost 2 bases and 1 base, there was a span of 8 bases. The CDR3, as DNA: TGTGCCAGCAGTTTAAAAGGGAGGAACACCGGGGAGCTGTTTTTT. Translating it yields CASSLKGRNTGELFF.

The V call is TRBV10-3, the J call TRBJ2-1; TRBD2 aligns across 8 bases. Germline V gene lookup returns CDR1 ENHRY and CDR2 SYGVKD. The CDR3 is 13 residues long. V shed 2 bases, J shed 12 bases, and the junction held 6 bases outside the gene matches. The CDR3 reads CAISEGLAIGQFF. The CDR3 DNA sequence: TGTGCCATCAGTGAGGGACTAGCTATAGGGCAGTTCTTC.

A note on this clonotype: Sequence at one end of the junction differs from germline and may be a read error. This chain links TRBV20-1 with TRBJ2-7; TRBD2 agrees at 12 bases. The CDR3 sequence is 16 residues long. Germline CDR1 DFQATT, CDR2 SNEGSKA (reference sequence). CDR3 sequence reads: CCASGTSGSPSYEQYF. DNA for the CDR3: TGCTGTGCTTCCGGGACTAGCGGGTCCCCCTCCTACGAGCAGTACTTC.

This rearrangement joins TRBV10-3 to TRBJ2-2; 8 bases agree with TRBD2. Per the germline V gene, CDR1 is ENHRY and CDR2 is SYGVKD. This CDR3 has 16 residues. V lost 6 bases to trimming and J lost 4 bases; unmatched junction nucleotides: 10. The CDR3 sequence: CAIRSSGGRSTGELFF. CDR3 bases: TGTGCCATCAGGTCCTCCGGCGGGAGGTCCACCGGGGAGCTGTTTTTT.

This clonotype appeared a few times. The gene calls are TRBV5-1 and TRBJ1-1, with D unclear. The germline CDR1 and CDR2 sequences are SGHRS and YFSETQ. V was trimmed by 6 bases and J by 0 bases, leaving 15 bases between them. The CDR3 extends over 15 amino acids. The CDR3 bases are TGCGCCAGCAACCCGAGAGACGGTCTGAACACTGAAGCTTTCTTT. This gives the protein CASNPRDGLNTEAFF.

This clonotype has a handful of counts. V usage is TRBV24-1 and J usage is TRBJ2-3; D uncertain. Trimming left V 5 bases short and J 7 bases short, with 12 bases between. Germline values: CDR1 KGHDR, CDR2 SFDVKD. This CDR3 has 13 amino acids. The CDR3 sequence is CATSASGVNTQYF. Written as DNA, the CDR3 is TGTGCCACCAGTGCGTCTGGGGTCAATACGCAGTATTTT.

In nucleotides, the CDR3 is TGTGCCAGCAGCTTATGGGTGGACTATGGCTACACCTTC. This codes for CASSLWVDYGYTF. The chain joins TRBV7-9 to TRBJ1-2; D is unresolved. V dropped 2 bases and J dropped 3 bases, with 7 bases sitting between them. Germline V gives CDR1 SEHNR, CDR2 FQNEAQ (reference sequence). The CDR3 has 13 residues. Full variable domain (outside the CDR3, taken from reference TRBV7-9 and TRBJ1-2): DTGVSQNPRHKITKRGQNVTFRCDPISEHNRLYWYRQTLGQGPEFLTYFQNEAQLEKSRLLSDRFSAERPKGSFSTLEIQRTEQGDSAMYLCASSLWVDYGYTFGSGTRLTVV.